This TCR beta chain was captured by sequencing in a study of blood T cell repertoires in COVID-19. Study in general: The origin of the acute and convalescent COVID-19 samples was the United States, Italy and Spain. Sources were T cells, B-cell-depleted T cells, or PBMCs; the material itself was cDNA or gDNA.

The CDR3 consists of 15 residues. The junction had 8 bases not matched to a gene; V was cut back by 5 bases and J by 3 bases. Germline V gene sequence: CDR1 SEHNR, CDR2 FQNEAQ (reference sequence). Clones were sequenced by immunoSEQ multiplex PCR, and TCRdb holds only the in-frame ones, with some missing. The data contain 150,000 to 200,000 clones, under 90% of them seen just once; the ten biggest clones take up about 7%. The clonotype was recovered from a man aged 40-49 years with acute or convalescent COVID-19. Sequencing used peripheral blood. This sequence joins TRBV7-9 and TRBJ1-1, with 8 positions matching TRBD1. CDR3 in DNA: TGTGCCAGCAGCCGCGCAGGGGGCTGGGACACTGAAGCTTTCTTT. Protein sequence: CASSRAGGWDTEAFF.